This T cell receptor (beta chain) was found in a study of blood T cell repertoires in COVID-19. Per the germline V gene, CDR1 is GTSNPN and CDR2 is SVGIG (reference sequence). Trimming cost V 3 bases and J 4 bases; bases outside gene matches: 10. The CDR3 consists of 15 residues. This clone came up once. Method: immunoSEQ multiplex PCR; TCRdb's copy keeps in-frame clones and lacks some. The sample contains 60,000 to 85,000 clones, roughly 90% of which appear only once. This TCR was sampled from a man in his forties with COVID-19, enrolled during active disease. This sequence joins TRBV30 and TRBJ1-2, with TRBD1 matching over 8 bases. Material for sequencing was peripheral blood. CDR3: CAWRDKGQGSYGYTF. The DNA of the CDR3 is TGTGCCTGGAGGGACAAAGGACAGGGAAGCTATGGCTACACCTTC.